A selection of T cell receptor beta chains follows, all from one sample in a study of shared T cell receptors in the human thymus. Using immunoSEQ multiplex PCR, the repertoire was profiled, and TCRdb retains in-frame clones only, with some absent. The repertoire includes hundreds of thousands of clones, around 87% of them detected once, and roughly 0.0087% sits in the top ten. These data were also reused for a study on human thymus T cells.

What was sequenced was thymocytes. All receptors derive from a boy younger than two with a congenital heart defect. Both conserved end residues are trimmed from each CDR3.

j_call	v_call	cdr3_aa
TRBJ2-3	TRBV27	ASSHAQREQDTQY
TRBJ2-7	TRBV18	ASSPPVRLSSYEQY
TRBJ1-2	TRBV4-1	ASSQEPVETANYGYT
TRBJ1-2	TRBV6-5	ASSNRGHYGYT
TRBJ1-1	TRBV4-2	ASSQAQAGAENTEAF
TRBJ1-6	TRBV6-6	ASRPRNRVIDSPLH
TRBJ1-3	TRBV28	ASSPGQGDSSGNTIY
TRBJ1-1	TRBV4-3	ASSQHTRDTEAF
TRBJ1-6	TRBV7-2	ASSLQGTPLH
TRBJ2-1	TRBV7-9	ASSLARASDYNEQF
TRBJ1-5	TRBV2	ASSSGTGGRRGLSNQPQH
TRBJ2-4	TRBV13	ASSRGAGAREKNIQY
TRBJ2-5	TRBV9	ASSPGTTGTQY
TRBJ2-5	TRBV9	ASSALTGGLQETQY
TRBJ2-7	TRBV11-1	ASSFIQGSPYEQY
TRBJ2-2	TRBV4-1	ASSQDLAGSNTGELF
TRBJ1-2	TRBV25-1	ASKDRGKNYGYT
TRBJ1-2	TRBV6-1	ASSEAQGYYGYT
TRBJ2-7	TRBV27	ASGLGLGLSYEQY
TRBJ1-4	TRBV2	ASSEKIAGGPTNEKLF
TRBJ1-2	TRBV27	ASSAGTAHTSPTPYGYT
TRBJ2-3	TRBV6-1	ASSAVPRGGWVDTQY
TRBJ1-5	TRBV6-1	ASSEVGTGMSQPQH
TRBJ2-2	TRBV11-3	ASSLDRENTGELF
TRBJ2-5	TRBV4-3	ASSQDYAGAGETQY
TRBJ1-1	TRBV4-3	ASSPDREADTEAF